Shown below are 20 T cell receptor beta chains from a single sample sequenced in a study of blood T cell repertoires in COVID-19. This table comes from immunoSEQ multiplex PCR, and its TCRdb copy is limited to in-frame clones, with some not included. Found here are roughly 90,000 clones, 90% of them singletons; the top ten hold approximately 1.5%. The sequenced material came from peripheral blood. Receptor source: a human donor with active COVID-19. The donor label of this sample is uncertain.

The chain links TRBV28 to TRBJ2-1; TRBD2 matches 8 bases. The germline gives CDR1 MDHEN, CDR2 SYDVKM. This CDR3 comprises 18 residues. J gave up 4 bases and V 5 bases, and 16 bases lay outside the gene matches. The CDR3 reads CASSGLVSRSGGYNEQFF. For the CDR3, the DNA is TGTGCCAGCAGTGGCCTGGTCAGCCGAAGCGGGGGATACAATGAGCAGTTCTTC.

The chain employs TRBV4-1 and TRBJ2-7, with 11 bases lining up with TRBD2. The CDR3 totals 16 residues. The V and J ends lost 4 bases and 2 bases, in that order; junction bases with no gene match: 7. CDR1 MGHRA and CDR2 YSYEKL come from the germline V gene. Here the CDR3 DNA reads TGCGCCAGCAGCCCACCGCGACTAGCGGGAACCTACGAGCAGTACTTC. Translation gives CASSPPRLAGTYEQYF.

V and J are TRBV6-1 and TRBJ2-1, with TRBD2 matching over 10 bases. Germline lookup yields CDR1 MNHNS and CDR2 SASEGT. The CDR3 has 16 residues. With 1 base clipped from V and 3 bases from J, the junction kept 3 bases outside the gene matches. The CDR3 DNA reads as TGTGCCAGCAGTGAAGAGAGCGGGGGGGGCTACAATGAGCAGTTCTTC. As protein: CASSEESGGGYNEQFF.

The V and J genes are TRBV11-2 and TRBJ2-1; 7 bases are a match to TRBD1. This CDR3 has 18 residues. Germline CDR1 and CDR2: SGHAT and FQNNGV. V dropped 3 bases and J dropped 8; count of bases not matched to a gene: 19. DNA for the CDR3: TGTGCCAGCAGCTTTCCTGGGGCTAGAGGGGGCCTAGGGTATGAGCAGTTCTTC. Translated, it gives CASSFPGARGGLGYEQFF.

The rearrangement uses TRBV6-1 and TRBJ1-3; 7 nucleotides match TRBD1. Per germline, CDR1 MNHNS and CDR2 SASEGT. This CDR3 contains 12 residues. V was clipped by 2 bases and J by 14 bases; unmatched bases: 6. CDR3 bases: TGTGCCAGCAGTGAAATTGGGACAGATGTATATTTT. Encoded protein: CASSEIGTDVYF.

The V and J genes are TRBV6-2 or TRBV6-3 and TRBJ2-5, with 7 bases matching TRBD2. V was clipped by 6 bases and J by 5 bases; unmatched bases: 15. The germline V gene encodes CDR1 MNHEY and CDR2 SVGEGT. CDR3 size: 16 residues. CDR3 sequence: CASSSDEGLGGETQYF. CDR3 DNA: TGTGCCAGCAGCTCCGACGAGGGCTTGGGGGGGGAGACCCAGTACTTC.

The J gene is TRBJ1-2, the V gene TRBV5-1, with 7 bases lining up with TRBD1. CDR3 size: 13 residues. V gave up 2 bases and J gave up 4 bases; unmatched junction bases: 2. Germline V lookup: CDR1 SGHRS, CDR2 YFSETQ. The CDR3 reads CASSFRTGYGYTF. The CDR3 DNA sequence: TGCGCCAGCAGCTTCCGGACAGGCTATGGCTACACCTTC. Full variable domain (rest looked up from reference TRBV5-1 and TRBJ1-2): KAGVTQTPRYLIKTRGQQVTLSCSPISGHRSVSWYQQTPGQGLQFLFEYFSETQRNKGNFPGRFSGRQFSNSRSEMNVSTLELGDSALYLCASSFRTGYGYTFGSGTRLTVV.

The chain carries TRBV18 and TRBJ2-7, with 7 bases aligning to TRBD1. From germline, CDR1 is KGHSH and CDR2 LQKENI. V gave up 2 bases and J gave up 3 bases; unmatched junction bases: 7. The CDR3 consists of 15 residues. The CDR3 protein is CASSPMGQSGYEQYF. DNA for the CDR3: TGTGCCAGCTCACCAATGGGACAGTCGGGCTACGAGCAGTACTTC.

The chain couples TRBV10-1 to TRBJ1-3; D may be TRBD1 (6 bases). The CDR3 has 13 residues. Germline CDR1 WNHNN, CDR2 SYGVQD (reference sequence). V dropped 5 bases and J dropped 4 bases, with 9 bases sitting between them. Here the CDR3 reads CASSHRAGNTIYF. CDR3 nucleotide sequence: TGCGCCAGCAGTCACAGGGCCGGAAACACCATATATTTT.

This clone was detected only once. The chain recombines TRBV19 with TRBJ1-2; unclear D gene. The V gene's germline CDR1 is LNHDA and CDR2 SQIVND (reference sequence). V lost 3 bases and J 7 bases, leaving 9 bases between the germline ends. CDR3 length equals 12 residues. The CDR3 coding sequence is TGTGCCAGTAGTATTCGGGGAGTTGGCTACACCTTC. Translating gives CASSIRGVGYTF.

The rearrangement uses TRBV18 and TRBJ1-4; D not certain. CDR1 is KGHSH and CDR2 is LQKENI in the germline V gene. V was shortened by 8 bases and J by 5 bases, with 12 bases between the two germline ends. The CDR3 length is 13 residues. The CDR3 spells CASAGGRNEKLFF. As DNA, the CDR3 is TGTGCCAGCGCCGGAGGAAGAAATGAAAAACTGTTTTTT.

The CDR3 spells CASSTRNRGSSPLHF. The CDR3 DNA follows: TGTGCCAGCAGCACCCGCAACAGGGGCAGTTCACCCCTCCACTTT. The J gene is TRBJ1-6, the V gene TRBV7-2; 7 nucleotides line up with TRBD1. V shed 5 bases, J shed 9 bases, and the junction held 10 bases outside the gene matches. The V gene's germline CDR1 is SGHTA and CDR2 FQGNSA. There are 15 residues in the CDR3.

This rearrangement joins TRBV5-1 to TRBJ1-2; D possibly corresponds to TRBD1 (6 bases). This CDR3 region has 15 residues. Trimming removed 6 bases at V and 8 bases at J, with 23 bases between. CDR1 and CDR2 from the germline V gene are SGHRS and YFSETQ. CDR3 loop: CASNDGAGVQGGYTF. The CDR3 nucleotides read TGCGCCAGCAATGACGGGGCAGGGGTTCAAGGAGGCTACACCTTC.

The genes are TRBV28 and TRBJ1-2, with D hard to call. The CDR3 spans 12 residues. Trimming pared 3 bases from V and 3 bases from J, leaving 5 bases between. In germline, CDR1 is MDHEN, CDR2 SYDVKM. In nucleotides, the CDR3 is TGTGCCAGCAGTTTCCAGTACTATGGCTACACCTTC. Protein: CASSFQYYGYTF.

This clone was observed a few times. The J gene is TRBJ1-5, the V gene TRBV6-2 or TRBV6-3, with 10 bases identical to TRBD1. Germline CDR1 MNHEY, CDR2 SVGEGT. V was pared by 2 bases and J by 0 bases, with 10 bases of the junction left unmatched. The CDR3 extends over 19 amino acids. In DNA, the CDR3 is TGTGCCAGCAGTTACACCACCGGGACAGGGGCGGATAGCAATCAGCCCCAGCATTTT. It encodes CASSYTTGTGADSNQPQHF.

CDR3 nucleotides: TGCGCCAGCAGGGAAGCGGGCGGGGAGACCCAGTACTTC. This encodes CASREAGGETQYF. V and J are TRBV10-2 and TRBJ2-5; weak D call: TRBD2 (6 bases). The V end lost 6 bases, the J end lost 5 bases, and 13 bases lay between the germline ends. This CDR3 spans 13 amino acids. Per germline, CDR1 WSHSY and CDR2 SAAADI.

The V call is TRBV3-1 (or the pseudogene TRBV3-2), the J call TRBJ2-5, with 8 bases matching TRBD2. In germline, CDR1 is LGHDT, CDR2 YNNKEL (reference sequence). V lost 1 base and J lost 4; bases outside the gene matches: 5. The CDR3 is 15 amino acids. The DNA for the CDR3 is TGTGCCAGCAGCCAAGCGGGGGGGTGGACAGAGACCCAGTACTTC. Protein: CASSQAGGWTETQYF.

CDR3 DNA sequence: TGTGCCAGCAGTCCCGTCTTCGGCGGGTTTGGCTACACCTTC. The encoded protein is CASSPVFGGFGYTF. The chain joins TRBV28 to TRBJ1-2; no clear D. Trimming removed 5 bases from V and 7 bases from J, with 17 bases in between. Germline V gene data show CDR1 as MDHEN and CDR2 as SYDVKM. The length of the CDR3 is 14 residues.

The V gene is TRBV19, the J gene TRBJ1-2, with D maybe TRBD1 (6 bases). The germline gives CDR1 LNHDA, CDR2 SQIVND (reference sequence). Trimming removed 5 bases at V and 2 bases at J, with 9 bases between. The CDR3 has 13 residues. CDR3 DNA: TGTGCCAGTAGTCTGGACAGAAACTATGGCTACACCTTC. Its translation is CASSLDRNYGYTF.

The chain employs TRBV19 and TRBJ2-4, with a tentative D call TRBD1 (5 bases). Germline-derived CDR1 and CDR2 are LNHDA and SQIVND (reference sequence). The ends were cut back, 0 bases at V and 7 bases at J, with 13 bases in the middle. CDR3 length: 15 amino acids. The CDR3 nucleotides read TGTGCCAGTAGTATAGAAGGGGTCAAAGGGAACATTCAGTACTTC. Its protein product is CASSIEGVKGNIQYF.